This paragraph covers one T cell receptor (beta chain) sequence. No antigen is known for it. These data come from a study of T cell repertoires in cytomegalovirus infection. On the study more broadly: Public TCR beta signature analysis indicated the presence of both CMV infection and matching HLA type.

CDR3 length: 16 residues. V lost 5 bases to trimming and J lost 5 bases, with 18 bases between them. The germline V gene encodes CDR1 SGHTA and CDR2 FQGNSA. A single record per CDR3 protein comes from TCRdb applying MiXCR to the reads. The sample contains 200,000 to 250,000 distinct CDR3 sequences, approximately 40% of which appear only once. This TCR was recovered from a human donor in good health (CMV status not recorded). Some clones in this sample may be carry-over from other donors' samples. The chain has TRBV7-2 and TRBJ1-4; no firm D call. The sample here was CD8+ T cells from cultured PBMCs, taken from culture after CMV antigen stimulation. CDR3 DNA sequence: TGTGCCAGCAGCCCGTGGCATGGCAAGGACAATGAAAAACTGTTTTTT. Amino acid sequence: CASSPWHGKDNEKLFF.